The rows below give T cell receptor beta chains drawn from one sample of a study of blood T cell repertoires in COVID-19. Only in-frame clones appear in the TCRdb table, and some are missing; sequencing was by immunoSEQ multiplex PCR. The sample lists 85,000 to 90,000 clones, approximately 92% occurring once. The sequencing input was peripheral blood. These receptors all come from a woman older than 75 with active COVID-19. Each CDR3 is given with its conserved first and last residue. Fields, in order: V gene, J gene, clone size, D gene, CDR3 DNA, CDR3 protein. The D gene is left open where the match is weak. The listing skips clone size in some rows; elsewhere it reads once, few, many or a size class.

TRBV28	TRBJ1-1	NA	TRBD1	TGTGCCAGCAGTTCGGGCCTAGCAGGGGGCGTTTACACTGAAGCTTTCTTT	CASSSGLAGGVYTEAFF
TRBV28	TRBJ1-3	NA	NA	TGTGCCAGCAGTTCAGGGAATGGAAACACCATATATTTT	CASSSGNGNTIYF
TRBV6-2/TRBV6-3	TRBJ2-1	NA	TRBD2	TGTGCCAGCAGTTACGCTAGCGGGAGTTTCGATGAGCAGTTCTTC	CASSYASGSFDEQFF
TRBV19	TRBJ2-1	NA	TRBD2	TGTGCCAGTATTCCTACTAGCGGGCTTTACAATGAGCAGTTCTTC	CASIPTSGLYNEQFF
TRBV7-3	TRBJ2-2	NA	NA	TGTGCCAGCAGCTTGGGAGGCACAGCGAACACCGGGGAGCTGTTTTTT	CASSLGGTANTGELFF
TRBV28	TRBJ1-4	NA	NA	TGTGCCAGCAGTTCAGGTTCCCATGAAAAACTGTTTTTT	CASSSGSHEKLFF
TRBV28	TRBJ2-5	once	TRBD1	TGTGCCAGCAGTTTCAGTCTAAAGGGACAGGGGGCCCGGGAGACCCAGTACTTC	CASSFSLKGQGARETQYF
TRBV3-1/TRBV3-2	TRBJ2-3	NA	TRBD2	TGTGCCAGCAGCCAGCCAAGAGGTAGACTAGCAGACGACATGGATACGCAGTATTTT	CASSQPRGRLADDMDTQYF
TRBV18	TRBJ2-1	NA	NA	TGTGCCAGCTCACCAGGGAGGATCTCCTACAATGAGCAGTTCTTC	CASSPGRISYNEQFF
TRBV9	TRBJ1-4	NA	NA	TGTGCCAGCAGCGTTGAGGCGCCATCTAATGAAAAACTGTTTTTT	CASSVEAPSNEKLFF